This TCR beta chain is drawn from a study of identical twins. A universal primer site arose from template switching, and cDNA bore unique molecular identifiers. TCRdb re-called the 5' RACE reads through MiXCR, storing one row per CDR3 protein. The profile shows a few hundred thousand distinct CDR3 sequences, roughly 9.7% of them singletons. Looked up from germline, CDR1 is MGHRA and CDR2 is YSYEKL. CDR3 length equals 13 residues. V was cut by 0 bases and J by 8 bases, with 10 bases left in between. The same data also went into a second study, on yellow fever vaccine responses in identical twins.

The V and J genes are TRBV4-1 and TRBJ1-1; D call uncertain. The clonotype comes from a young woman in good health. Source material: CD8+ T cells sorted from blood. The CDR3 region has the DNA TGCGCCAGCAGCCAAGAGAGTTTGTTCGAAGCTTTCTTT. It codes for CASSQESLFEAFF.